The T cell receptor (beta chain) described here comes from a study of T-cell memory formation after mild COVID-19. Overall study: The study found TCR clusters largely donor specific.

Turning to this clonotype: Its specificity is unknown.

Study results and caveats: Clones that contracted from day 15 to 85 were balanced CD4/CD8, while later expanders leaned CD4+.

One entry per CDR3 protein results from TCRdb running MiXCR on the 5' RACE reads. Of about 420,000 distinct CDR3 sequences listed, 23% are singletons. The CDR3 loop spans 14 amino acids. Losses at the gene ends were 6 bases for V and 3 bases for J; bases not matched to a gene: 6. The germline V gene has CDR1 MDHEN and CDR2 SYDVKM. This TCR derives from an adult woman who had mild COVID-19 (a few samples of this study predate the infection). Cell type and time point are not known. The chain has TRBV28 and TRBJ2-7; TRBD2 matches 9 bases. Material for sequencing was PBMCs or a T cell subset sorted from them (not recorded which). CDR3 sequence (DNA): TGTGCCAGCAGCCCTAGCGGGGCCCTCTACGAGCAGTACTTC. The encoded protein is CASSPSGALYEQYF.